This TCR beta chain is from a study of blood T cell repertoires in COVID-19. Between the trimmed V and J ends, which lost 4 bases and 0 bases, there was a span of 22 bases. Germline V lookup: CDR1 KGHSH, CDR2 LQKENI. This CDR3 is 19 amino acids long. In the original processing: Using reference gene primer amplification, nucleated cell counts were estimated. Method: immunoSEQ multiplex PCR; TCRdb's copy keeps in-frame clones and lacks some. V, J and clone size were drawn from that table, and D and trimming were deduced from the DNA. The table shows about 200,000 clones, with approximately 80% occurring only once.

The source is a woman in her thirties or forties with acute COVID-19. The sequencing input was PBMCs or T cells enriched from blood (not recorded which). The rearrangement links TRBV18 to TRBJ1-5, with a possible D match to TRBD1 (6 bases). This CDR3 reads CASSRRHRVGGYSNQPQHF. DNA of the CDR3: TGTGCCAGCTCACGCCGACACAGGGTAGGGGGATATAGCAATCAGCCCCAGCATTTT.